What follows are 3 T cell receptor beta chains derived from one specimen sequenced in a study of tumor and adjacent non-tumor tissue in lung cancer. The library came from three nested PCR rounds adapted from ARM-PCR protocols. MiXCR, applied by TCRdb to the multiplex PCR reads, yields one record per CDR3 protein. The sample consists of roughly 200,000 distinct CDR3 sequences, 71% of them appearing once. RNA was extracted from bulk tissue without any cell sorting. The source material was lung tumor tissue. The receptors stem from a man between 60 and 70 years old with non-small cell lung cancer.

Comments on this clonotype: One end of the junction does not line up with germline, which may come from a read error. The chain joins TRBV5-6 to TRBJ1-1; TRBD1 agrees at 7 bases. The CDR3 runs 12 residues. CDR1 SGHDT and CDR2 YYEEEE come from the germline V gene. CDR3 loop: CVNSHRQGRSVF. Written as DNA, the CDR3 is TGTGTCAACAGCCATCGACAGGGTCGGTCCGTCTTT.

The chain uses TRBV6-4 and TRBJ1-5; 8 positions match TRBD1. Germline V gives CDR1 MRHNA, CDR2 SNTAGT. The CDR3 runs 15 residues. J was trimmed by 2 bases and V by 6 bases; bases with no gene match: 6. CDR3 nucleotides: TGTGCCAGCAGCGCGACAGGGGATGGCAATCAGCCCCAGCATTTT. This encodes CASSATGDGNQPQHF.

Concerning this clonotype itself: Compared with germline, one end of the junction differs, possibly owing to a read error. The chain couples TRBV6-5 to TRBJ1-2; TRBD1 agrees at 7 bases. Germline V gene lookup returns CDR1 MNHEY and CDR2 SVGAGI. The CDR3 has 14 amino acids. The CDR3 DNA follows: TGTGTCAGCAGCCTCTCAGACAGGGAAGGTGGCTACACCTTC. Protein sequence: CVSSLSDREGGYTF.